A single sample is the source of the 25 T cell receptor beta chains below, sequenced in a study of blood T cell repertoires in COVID-19. Clones were read by immunoSEQ multiplex PCR, and TCRdb kept only the in-frame ones, dropping some. The repertoire has some 340,000 clones, 85% to 95% of them found once; the top ten carry around 3.9%. The specimen sequenced was PBMCs or T cells enriched from blood (not recorded which). These receptor sequences come from a woman aged 25 to 39 who had been exposed to COVID-19.

The J gene is TRBJ1-2, the V gene TRBV27; perhaps TRBD1 as D (6 bases). Germline CDR1 reads MNHEY; CDR2 reads SMNVEV (reference sequence). The CDR3 runs 13 residues. V lost 6 bases to trimming and J lost 5 bases, with 13 bases between them. DNA for the CDR3: TGTGCCAGCAGCGAACGCAGGGGATATGGCTACACCTTC. This encodes CASSERRGYGYTF.

This chain links TRBV3-1 (or the pseudogene TRBV3-2) with TRBJ1-5; 10 bases are shared with TRBD1. Germline assignment: CDR1 LGHDT and CDR2 YNNKEL (reference sequence). This CDR3 region has 15 residues. The junction had 8 bases not matched to a gene; V was cut back by 5 bases and J by 7 bases. The CDR3: CASSKTGTGVQPQHF. In DNA, the CDR3 is TGTGCCAGCAGCAAAACCGGGACAGGGGTCCAGCCCCAGCATTTT.

This chain links TRBV3-1 (or the pseudogene TRBV3-2) with TRBJ2-1, with TRBD1 identical over 11 bases. J lost 8 bases, V lost 7 bases, and 7 bases had no gene match. CDR3 length: 14 amino acids. CDR1 LGHDT and CDR2 YNNKEL come from the germline V gene (reference sequence). CDR3 protein: CASTPGQGGDEQFF. In DNA, the CDR3 is TGTGCCAGCACCCCGGGACAGGGGGGGGATGAGCAGTTCTTC.

This chain links TRBV3-1 (or the pseudogene TRBV3-2) with TRBJ1-1; D is unresolved. Per the germline V gene, CDR1 is LGHDT and CDR2 is YNNKEL (reference sequence). V lost 0 bases, J lost 10 bases, and 12 bases lay in between. CDR3 length: 13 amino acids. CDR3 loop: CASSQDPLWRAFF. The CDR3 nucleotides read TGTGCCAGCAGCCAAGATCCCCTGTGGAGAGCTTTCTTT.

The chain joins TRBV15 to TRBJ2-2; unclear D gene. Germline lookup yields CDR1 LNHNV and CDR2 YYDKDF (reference sequence). V lost 0 bases to trimming and J lost 9 bases, with 8 bases between them. The CDR3 is 13 residues long. The CDR3 bases are TGTGCCACCAGCAGAGATCGTACACGGGAGCTGTTTTTT. Translated: CATSRDRTRELFF.

CDR3: CASSPGLGVSGELFF. As DNA, the CDR3 is TGTGCCAGCAGTCCGGGACTCGGGGTTAGCGGGGAGCTGTTTTTT. The chain couples TRBV27 to TRBJ2-2; perhaps TRBD2 as D (6 bases). Germline values: CDR1 MNHEY, CDR2 SMNVEV (reference sequence). The CDR3 runs to 15 residues. Trimming took off 5 bases at V and 7 bases at J, with 17 bases between the two ends.

The V gene is TRBV4-1, the J gene TRBJ2-5, with 7 bases identical to TRBD1. V lost 5 bases to trimming and J lost 5 bases; unmatched junction nucleotides: 8. Per germline, CDR1 MGHRA and CDR2 YSYEKL. The CDR3 is 14 residues long. The CDR3 sequence: CASSTTGRVETQYF. Here the CDR3 DNA reads TGCGCCAGCAGCACGACAGGGAGAGTGGAGACCCAGTACTTC.

V gene TRBV5-1 combines with J gene TRBJ2-5; weak D call: TRBD2 (6 bases). This CDR3 comprises 15 residues. The germline CDR1 and CDR2 sequences are SGHRS and YFSETQ. The V end lost 1 base, the J end lost 5 bases, and 15 bases lay between the germline ends. CDR3 in DNA: TGCGCCAGCAGCTTGAATGGCGGGGCCCGGGAGACCCAGTACTTC. Its translation: CASSLNGGARETQYF. The full variable domain, its missing parts supplied by reference TRBV5-1 and TRBJ2-5, is KAGVTQTPRYLIKTRGQQVTLSCSPISGHRSVSWYQQTPGQGLQFLFEYFSETQRNKGNFPGRFSGRQFSNSRSEMNVSTLELGDSALYLCASSLNGGARETQYFGPGTRLLVL.

The chain is built from TRBV25-1 and TRBJ2-7, with 11 bases aligning to TRBD1. CDR1 and CDR2 from the germline V gene are MGHDK and SYGVNS. CDR3 length: 14 residues. Trimming took 4 bases from V and 2 from J; bases not matched to a gene: 1. In nucleotides, the CDR3 is TGTGCCAGCAGTGGGGGACAGGGGGCCTACGAGCAGTACTTC. Residues: CASSGGQGAYEQYF.

The V call is TRBV3-1 (or the pseudogene TRBV3-2), the J call TRBJ2-7; no definite D call. V was clipped by 1 base and J by 5 bases, with 9 bases between them. Germline values: CDR1 LGHDT, CDR2 YNNKEL (reference sequence). The CDR3 contains 13 residues. CDR3: CASSQAGVNEQYF. CDR3 nucleotide sequence: TGTGCCAGCAGCCAAGCCGGAGTGAACGAGCAGTACTTC.

The gene calls are TRBV4-2 and TRBJ2-5; no firm D call. The CDR3 is made up of 14 amino acids. Trimming removed 1 base from V and 3 bases from J, with 9 bases in between. Germline V gene data show CDR1 as LGHNA and CDR2 as YNFKEQ. This CDR3 reads CASSQGSTKETQYF. The CDR3 coding sequence is TGTGCCAGCAGCCAAGGCAGTACTAAAGAGACCCAGTACTTC.

This chain links TRBV6-6 with TRBJ1-5; 11 bases are shared with TRBD1. Germline V CDR1 and CDR2: MNHNY, SVGAGI (reference sequence). This CDR3 is built from 15 residues. Trimming removed 2 bases from V and 6 bases from J; junction bases left unmatched: 3. CDR3 in DNA: TGTGCCAGCAGTTACGGACAGGGGGCGGGTCAGCCCCAGCATTTT. Its protein product is CASSYGQGAGQPQHF.

V usage is TRBV3-1 (or the pseudogene TRBV3-2) and J usage is TRBJ1-1; 11 bases agree with TRBD1. The germline V gene has CDR1 LGHDT and CDR2 YNNKEL (reference sequence). The CDR3 spans 16 residues. Unmatched junction bases numbered 5, after V lost 4 bases and J lost 1 base. The CDR3 nucleotides read TGTGCCAGCAGCCGCAGGACAGGGGGCGAGAACACTGAAGCTTTCTTT. It codes for CASSRRTGGENTEAFF.

The chain recombines TRBV28 with TRBJ2-1; the match to TRBD2 covers 9 bases. Germline loops: CDR1 MDHEN, CDR2 SYDVKM. The CDR3 spans 13 residues. The V gene end was trimmed by 10 bases and the J gene end by 3 bases; junction bases not matched to a gene: 4. CDR3 protein: CAIGLAIYNEQFF. Here the CDR3 DNA reads TGTGCCATAGGACTAGCGATCTACAATGAGCAGTTCTTC.

This chain connects TRBV5-4 to TRBJ2-7, with TRBD2 matching 13 bases. The junction had 13 bases not matched to a gene; V was cut back by 4 bases and J by 3 bases. The V gene's germline CDR1 is SGHNT and CDR2 YYREEE (reference sequence). The CDR3 loop spans 18 amino acids. CDR3 in DNA: TGTGCCAGCAGCGACAGGACGGGGACTAGCGGGGTTTTCTACGAGCAGTACTTC. Protein: CASSDRTGTSGVFYEQYF.

The chain joins TRBV11-1 to TRBJ2-7; 10 bases agree with TRBD1. After removal of 5 bases from V and 3 bases from J, the junction contained 4 bases not matched to a gene. The germline CDR1 and CDR2 sequences are SGHAT and FQDESV (reference sequence). This CDR3 contains 14 residues. The CDR3, as DNA: TGTGCCAGCAGCCCTCGGACAGGGGGCTACGAGCAGTACTTC. Translation gives CASSPRTGGYEQYF.

This clone appeared a single time. This chain uses TRBV19 with TRBJ1-1; possible D gene TRBD1, 5 bases. The CDR3 sequence is 13 residues long. Germline CDR1 reads LNHDA; CDR2 reads SQIVND (reference sequence). The V and J ends lost 5 bases and 2 bases respectively, with 9 bases between them. The CDR3, as DNA: TGTGCCAGTAGTGCCGGGGGAAACACTGAAGCTTTCTTT. Translating gives CASSAGGNTEAFF.

This chain connects TRBV4-3 to TRBJ2-7; perhaps TRBD2 as D (6 bases). The germline V and J ends were trimmed by 0 bases and 4 bases, with 19 bases remaining between them. There are 17 residues in the CDR3. Germline V lookup: CDR1 LGHNA, CDR2 YSLEER. CDR3 region: CASSQETLTSIPYEQYF. CDR3 in DNA: TGCGCCAGCAGCCAAGAGACCCTTACTAGCATCCCGTACGAGCAGTACTTC.

The V gene is TRBV5-6, the J gene TRBJ2-7, with 9 positions matching TRBD1. Germline CDR1 is SGHDT and CDR2 is YYEEEE. The CDR3 is 13 amino acids. After removal of 6 bases from V and 6 bases from J, the junction contained 7 bases not matched to a gene. CDR3 sequence reads: CASTPNRGREQYF. CDR3 in DNA: TGTGCCAGCACCCCGAACAGGGGGCGCGAGCAGTACTTC.

The J gene is TRBJ1-1, the V gene TRBV18; no reliable D call. The CDR3 runs 16 residues. Germline loops: CDR1 KGHSH, CDR2 LQKENI. The V and J ends lost 0 bases and 0 bases respectively, with 11 bases between them. Here the CDR3 reads CASSPPGGRLNTEAFF. CDR3 bases: TGTGCCAGCTCACCACCGGGAGGACGGTTGAACACTGAAGCTTTCTTT.

The chain recombines TRBV4-3 with TRBJ1-4; TRBD1 might be the D (5 bases). Germline CDR1 reads LGHNA; CDR2 reads YSLEER. Trimming stripped 0 bases from V and 5 bases from J, with 19 bases between. The CDR3 covers 18 residues. CDR3 nucleotide sequence: TGCGCCAGCAGCCAAGATCGGTCTCAGGGCATTGGAAATGAAAAACTGTTTTTT. This sequence encodes CASSQDRSQGIGNEKLFF.

The chain recombines TRBV5-4 with TRBJ1-2; perhaps TRBD1 as D (5 bases). The germline CDR1 and CDR2 sequences are SGHNT and YYREEE (reference sequence). V was pared by 3 bases and J by 8 bases, with 11 bases between. The CDR3 sequence is 12 residues long. CDR3 DNA sequence: TGTGCCAGCAGCTATGACAGTTTCGGCTACACCTTC. As protein: CASSYDSFGYTF.

This clone was counted a few times. The rearrangement joins TRBV19 to TRBJ2-6; perhaps TRBD1 as D (6 bases). This CDR3 contains 16 residues. Trimming shortened V by 7 bases and J by 0 bases, and 13 bases separated the two germline ends. The V gene's germline CDR1 is LNHDA and CDR2 SQIVND (reference sequence). The CDR3 DNA follows: TGTGCCAGTACCGATGGACAGTTCTCTGGGGCCAACGTCCTGACTTTC. This gives the protein CASTDGQFSGANVLTF.

V usage is TRBV27 and J usage is TRBJ1-1; TRBD1 is a possible D gene (6 bases). The germline V and J ends were trimmed by 1 base and 1 base, with 10 bases remaining between them. CDR1 is MNHEY and CDR2 is SMNVEV in the germline V gene (reference sequence). The CDR3 has 15 residues. CDR3 sequence (DNA): TGTGCCAGCAGTTTATTAAGGGGGGGGAACACTGAAGCTTTCTTT. Protein product: CASSLLRGGNTEAFF.

The CDR3 reads CASSYWGRNQPQHF. CDR3 coding DNA: TGTGCCAGCAGTTACTGGGGGCGGAATCAGCCCCAGCATTTT. The V call is TRBV6-2 or TRBV6-3, the J call TRBJ1-5, with a tentative D call TRBD1 (6 bases). Trimming removed 1 base from V and 4 bases from J, with 8 bases in between. Germline V gene data show CDR1 as MNHEY and CDR2 as SVGEGT. The CDR3 is 14 amino acids.